This T cell receptor (beta chain) appears in the sequencing data of a study of cytomegalovirus exposure and HLA in healthy donors. Background on the study: As released early, the data held around 80 million unique TCRs from HLA-typed donors. Study conclusions and caveats: A later analysis found TCR association rates differed by HLA locus, highest for DRB1 and lowest for HLA-C. Productive status was seen about 87% or about 30% of the time for most TCR beta V segments in an earlier analysis.

CDR3 length equals 14 residues. Looked up from germline, CDR1 is SGHTA and CDR2 is FQGNSA. V shed 2 bases and J shed 2 bases, with 10 bases lying between them. For this clone: What it binds is not known.

This PCR relied on a set of 60 Vbeta primers and 13 Jbeta primers. The repertoire was sequenced with immunoSEQ multiplex PCR; TCRdb's copy has only in-frame clones and lacks some. This sample has some 130,000 clones, with 60% to 85% found just once. The chain employs TRBV7-2 and TRBJ2-7; D unclear. Sequences were obtained from PBMCs. The clonotype comes from a young man in good health and CMV-seronegative. This chain's CDR3 is CASSLRNGAYEQYF. CDR3 coding DNA: TGTGCCAGCAGCTTAAGGAACGGAGCCTACGAGCAGTACTTC.